Listed here is a single TCR beta chain. Its antigen remains unknown. This sample stems from a study of CD8+CD57+ T cells in acquired aplastic anemia. Background on the study: Sorted cells (CD4+ and CD8+) yielded DNA amounts that averaged roughly 3 ug. Study-level findings and limits: Patients and controls were found to share 25 to 30 CD8+ CDR3 sequences.

Genomic DNA, serving as template, underwent TCR beta VDJ and CDR3 profiling. TCRdb fed the reads into MiXCR, producing one record per CDR3 protein. Altogether around 180,000 distinct CDR3 sequences are present, roughly 50% being singletons, with the ten largest covering 13%. Selection for sequencing was limited to patients who had shown CD8+CD57+ cell expansion by flow cytometry. Patients were untreated when blood was sampled. Per germline, CDR1 MGHDK and CDR2 SYGVNS. The CDR3 is 18 residues long. Trimming took 1 base from V and 7 from J; bases not matched to a gene: 12. This receptor was identified in a human donor with aplastic anemia. Source material: sorted CD4+, CD8+, or CD8+CD57+ T cells (not recorded which) from PBMCs. This chain connects TRBV25-1 to TRBJ1-6, with 8 bases aligning to TRBD1. The CDR3 nucleotides are TGTGCCAGCAGTGAATTAGGGGGAACAGGGGGATGGAATTCACCCCTCCACTTT. Its translation: CASSELGGTGGWNSPLHF.